This entry lists 19 T cell receptor beta chains sequenced from one sample in a study of T cells in Graves' hyperthyroidism and ophthalmopathy. Authors of the study amplified TCR beta CDR3 regions from RNA transcripts. When the TCR CDR3 underwent first-round RT-PCR, the HTBI primer set was used. TCRdb called the multiplex PCR reads again in MiXCR, with one record for every CDR3 protein. The sample includes some 690,000 distinct CDR3 sequences, 15% to 20% of them seen just once. The specimen was blood. The receptors derive from a middle-aged man with Graves' hyperthyroidism.

This clonotype was detected a few times. V usage is TRBV18 and J usage is TRBJ2-1; 11 bases fit TRBD2. This CDR3 contains 15 residues. Losses at the gene ends were 4 bases for V and 5 bases for J; bases not matched to a gene: 4. The germline CDR1 and CDR2 sequences are KGHSH and LQKENI. The CDR3, as DNA: TGTGCCAGCTCACTAGCGGGAGGGGCCGACAATGAGCAGTTCTTC. Protein: CASSLAGGADNEQFF.

The J gene is TRBJ2-3, the V gene TRBV7-2, with 7 bases fitting TRBD1. The V gene end was trimmed by 2 bases and the J gene end by 2 bases; junction bases not matched to a gene: 4. The length of the CDR3 is 15 residues. CDR1 is SGHTA and CDR2 is FQGNSA in the germline V gene. CDR3 coding DNA: TGTGCCAGCAGCTTACAGACAGGGCCCACAGATACGCAGTATTTT. Translated, it gives CASSLQTGPTDTQYF. Complete variable domain (other parts from reference TRBV7-2 and TRBJ2-3): GAGVSQSPSNKVTEKGKDVELRCDPISGHTALYWYRQSLGQGLEFLIYFQGNSAPDKSGLPSDRFSAERTGGSVSTLTIQRTQQEDSAVYLCASSLQTGPTDTQYFGPGTRLTVL.

The chain carries TRBV3-1 and TRBJ1-5; D possibly corresponds to TRBD1 (5 bases). Germline loops: CDR1 LGHDT, CDR2 YNNKEL (reference sequence). V lost 0 bases and J lost 7, with 10 bases in between. The CDR3 is 14 residues long. CDR3 nucleotides: TGTGCCAGCAGCCAAGAGCAGGGATCACAGCCCCAGCATTTT. This translates into CASSQEQGSQPQHF.

The V call is TRBV6-2 or TRBV6-3, the J call TRBJ2-2; D is undetermined. Looked up from germline, CDR1 is MNHEY and CDR2 is SVGEGT. V dropped 0 bases and J dropped 0 bases, with 5 bases sitting between them. The CDR3 runs 15 residues. The CDR3 sequence is CASSYSGTNTGELFF. The CDR3, as DNA: TGTGCCAGCAGTTACTCGGGCACGAACACCGGGGAGCTGTTTTTT.

This clonotype was detected only a few times. This chain joins TRBV15 and TRBJ2-3, with D tentatively TRBD1 (5 bases). This CDR3 has 16 amino acids. In germline, CDR1 is LNHNV, CDR2 YYDKDF (reference sequence). Between the trimmed V and J ends, which lost 0 bases and 4 bases, there was a span of 14 bases. In nucleotides, the CDR3 is TGTGCCACCAGCAGAGACTCAGGGCGTAGTGCAGATACGCAGTATTTT. Amino acids: CATSRDSGRSADTQYF.

The chain has TRBV6-1 and TRBJ1-6, with unresolved D. CDR3 length: 9 amino acids. With 8 bases removed from V and 14 bases from J, the gap between germline ends came to 7 bases. Germline V gene lookup returns CDR1 MNHNS and CDR2 SASEGT. Written as DNA, the CDR3 is TGTGCCAGCTCCCAGTCCCTCCACTTT. Residues: CASSQSLHF.

This clonotype was observed at least ten times. The chain is built from TRBV30 and TRBJ2-3; 8 bases map to TRBD2. V dropped 0 bases and J dropped 2; count of bases not matched to a gene: 1. Germline V CDR1 and CDR2: GTSNPN, SVGIG (reference sequence). The CDR3 has 14 residues. As DNA, the CDR3 is TGTGCCTGGAGTGTACTAGCGGTCACAGATACGCAGTATTTT. Translated, it gives CAWSVLAVTDTQYF.

This sequence joins TRBV20-1 and TRBJ2-7, with TRBD2 matching 9 bases. Germline V gene lookup returns CDR1 DFQATT and CDR2 SNEGSKA (reference sequence). J was trimmed by 2 bases and V by 5 bases; bases with no gene match: 1. This CDR3 contains 12 residues. CDR3 in amino acids: CSAPSGTYEQYF. The CDR3 nucleotides read TGCAGTGCTCCTAGCGGGACCTACGAGCAGTACTTC.

This clonotype appeared many times. The J gene is TRBJ1-2, the V gene TRBV28; no firm D call. Germline CDR1 reads MDHEN; CDR2 reads SYDVKM. Trimming left V 4 bases short and J 6 bases short, with 9 bases between. The CDR3 covers 12 residues. In nucleotides, the CDR3 is TGTGCCAGCAGTTCGGCAGGAGATGGCTACACCTTC. Translated, it gives CASSSAGDGYTF.

This clonotype was seen ten or more times. The rearrangement joins TRBV27 to TRBJ2-1; 12 bases align to TRBD2. V was pared by 3 bases and J by 3 bases, with 6 bases of the junction left unmatched. CDR1 is MNHEY and CDR2 is SMNVEV in the germline V gene (reference sequence). The CDR3 runs 17 residues. CDR3 nucleotide sequence: TGTGCCAGCAGTTTTCTGGAGACTAGCGGGAGCTACAATGAGCAGTTCTTC. This translates into CASSFLETSGSYNEQFF.

The J gene is TRBJ2-1, the V gene TRBV3-1; 14 positions agree with TRBD2. This CDR3 contains 15 residues. The germline V gene has CDR1 LGHDT and CDR2 YNNKEL (reference sequence). V trimming: 2 bases; J trimming: 9 bases; junction bases outside the gene matches: 3. Here the CDR3 reads CASSQRLAGGGEQFF. CDR3 DNA sequence: TGTGCCAGCAGCCAACGACTAGCGGGAGGGGGTGAGCAGTTCTTC.

The chain has TRBV6-1 and TRBJ1-1, with D uncertain. Trimming took 6 bases from V and 7 from J, leaving 15 bases between them. CDR1 MNHNS and CDR2 SASEGT come from the germline V gene. The CDR3 extends over 13 amino acids. DNA of the CDR3: TGTGCCAGCAGACGCGACTGGGGAGATGAAGCTTTCTTT. Translation gives CASRRDWGDEAFF.

The CDR3 sequence is CASRSGTYATDTQYF. The CDR3 nucleotides are TGTGCCAGCAGATCCGGGACATACGCCACAGATACGCAGTATTTT. This chain joins TRBV6-2 or TRBV6-3 and TRBJ2-3, with D tentatively TRBD1 (6 bases). V was cut by 6 bases and J by 2 bases, with 15 bases left in between. The CDR3 is made up of 15 amino acids. Per germline, CDR1 MNHEY and CDR2 SVGEGT.

This clonotype has at least ten counts. This chain connects TRBV7-8 to TRBJ2-3; tentative D call: TRBD1 (5 bases). Germline V gives CDR1 SGHVS, CDR2 FQNEAQ. The CDR3 is 15 amino acids. Trimming took 4 bases from V and 3 from J, leaving 14 bases between them. CDR3 bases: TGTGCCAGCAGCTCTCGCCGACAGCTAACAGATACGCAGTATTTT. As protein: CASSSRRQLTDTQYF.

This clonotype showed up many times. The chain has TRBV15 and TRBJ2-7; 11 nucleotides align to TRBD2. Germline V gene lookup returns CDR1 LNHNV and CDR2 YYDKDF (reference sequence). CDR3 length: 16 residues. V was pared by 0 bases and J by 4 bases, with 5 bases of the junction left unmatched. In DNA, the CDR3 is TGTGCCACCAGCAGAGATGTAGCGGGAGGGAGGTACGAGCAGTACTTC. Protein sequence: CATSRDVAGGRYEQYF.

This clonotype was counted at least ten times. The chain has TRBV5-1 and TRBJ1-1; no firm D call. The CDR3 totals 14 residues. Trimming stripped 0 bases from V and 3 bases from J, with 9 bases between. Per the germline V gene, CDR1 is SGHRS and CDR2 is YFSETQ. The CDR3 region is CASSLVGADTEAFF. CDR3 nucleotides: TGCGCCAGCAGCTTGGTTGGTGCTGACACTGAAGCTTTCTTT.

A few counts support this clonotype. This rearrangement joins TRBV19 to TRBJ2-1; 10 bases agree with TRBD2. Germline V CDR1 and CDR2: LNHDA, SQIVND (reference sequence). The V and J ends lost 6 bases and 9 bases, in that order; junction bases with no gene match: 11. This CDR3 spans 15 amino acids. The CDR3 region has the DNA TGTGCCAGTAGACGTCTAGCGGGAGAGTTCGGTGAGCAGTTCTTC. This gives the protein CASRRLAGEFGEQFF.

This clonotype was seen only a few times. This sequence joins TRBV29-1 and TRBJ2-6; TRBD2 is a possible D gene (5 bases). Germline V CDR1 and CDR2: SQVTM, ANQGSEA. This CDR3 contains 15 residues. Trimming removed 4 bases from V and 3 bases from J, with 13 bases in between. CDR3 nucleotides: TGCAGCGTTGTGGCCGTCCGGGATGGGGCCAACGTCCTGACTTTC. It yields the protein CSVVAVRDGANVLTF.

A few counts support this clonotype. The V and J genes are TRBV20-1 and TRBJ1-1, with D hard to call. This CDR3 has 10 residues. CDR1 and CDR2 from the germline V gene are DFQATT and SNEGSKA (reference sequence). The V and J ends lost 3 bases and 10 bases respectively, with 9 bases between them. The CDR3, as DNA: TGCAGTGCTAGCAACGGCGTAGCTTTCTTT. Translating gives CSASNGVAFF.